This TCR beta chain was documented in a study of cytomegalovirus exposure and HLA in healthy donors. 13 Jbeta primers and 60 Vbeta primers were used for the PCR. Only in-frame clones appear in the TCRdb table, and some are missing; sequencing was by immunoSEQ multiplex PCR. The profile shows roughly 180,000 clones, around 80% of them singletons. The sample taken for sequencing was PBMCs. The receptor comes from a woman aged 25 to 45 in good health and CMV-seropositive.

The DNA for the CDR3 is TGTGCCAGTAGTATGATGACAGAGAATGAGCAGTTCTTC. It codes for CASSMMTENEQFF. The chain joins TRBV19 to TRBJ2-1, with TRBD1 as a possible D gene (5 bases). The V end was cut by 3 bases, the J end by 7 bases, with 10 bases between. The CDR3 contains 13 residues. The germline gives CDR1 LNHDA, CDR2 SQIVND (reference sequence).